This TCR beta chain was identified in a study of OX40 agonist ivuxolimab in advanced cancers. Study-wide background: The group had a mean age of about 65 years, ranged from about 20 to 80, and was just under 85% male. Partial responses were observed in three patients, of whom one had hepatocellular carcinoma and two had cutaneous melanoma.

Libraries were prepared by immunoSEQ multiplex PCR; TCRdb keeps only in-frame clonotypes and omits some of them. Counted here are under 85,000 clones, approximately 86% occurring once; the ten biggest clones make up just over 0.75%. As to this clone: Its antigen is unidentified.

Findings of the study overall: Nonresponders included some who also had low normalized T-cell clonal expansion. Both blood CD4+ and CD8+ T cells showed clonal growth by week 6 at 0.1 to 3.0 mg/kg.

Trimming cost V 4 bases and J 1 base, with 14 bases left between them. The CDR3 covers 15 residues. Germline CDR1 is SGHAT and CDR2 is FQDESV (reference sequence). The V gene is TRBV11-1, the J gene TRBJ2-7; D is possibly TRBD2 (6 bases). The sequence was obtained from an adult with an advanced solid tumor such as melanoma, head and neck, liver or kidney cancer. The material sequenced was CD4+ or CD8+ T cells sorted from blood, taken in a trial of the OX40 agonist ivuxolimab. The CDR3 DNA reads as TGTGCCAGCAGCTCCCAGGGAGGAGGGTCCTACGAGCAGTACTTC. Its translation: CASSSQGGGSYEQYF.